This T cell receptor beta chain appears in the sequencing data of a study of blood T cell repertoires in COVID-19. The CDR3 totals 16 residues. Trimming removed 0 bases at V and 4 bases at J, with 13 bases between. Germline CDR1 SGHTA, CDR2 FQGTGA. Profiled with immunoSEQ multiplex PCR; TCRdb holds only in-frame clones, not every one. The profile shows hundreds of thousands of clones, 88% of them singletons. Sequencing used peripheral blood. This sequence joins TRBV7-3 and TRBJ2-1, with D maybe TRBD1 (7 bases). The TCR sequence derives from a woman in her thirties or forties who had recovered from COVID-19. CDR3 residues: CASSLTLGGQYNEQFF. The CDR3, as DNA: TGTGCCAGCAGCTTAACGTTGGGGGGACAGTACAATGAGCAGTTCTTC.